This entry is about one TCR beta chain. No cognate antigen has been identified for it. No quality values exist for individual bases; no much larger clone is one base distant. The germline V gene sets CDR1 to SGHTS and CDR2 to YDEGEE. Trimmed from V: 0 bases; trimmed from J: 3 bases; junction bases lacking a gene match: 0. Reading from cysteine to phenylalanine, the CDR3 counts 13 amino acids. The retained sequence is limited to the CDR3, 39 bases, with the frame set at the first base. This specimen comes from a study of blood T cell repertoires in COVID-19 (dated by TCRdb to 2020 to 2022). For context, the study as a whole: The collaborator samples originated in the United States, Italy and Spain and spanned the acute and convalescent phases of COVID-19. Samples were obtained from the ongoing ImmuneRACE study (first 160 participants) and from some 1,300 subjects provided by 6 global collaborators. A freely available public database, intended as a resource for researchers studying the immune response to SARS-CoV-2, is where the repertoires were released. Deeply sampled blood TCRbeta repertoires from subjects exposed to, actively infected with, or recovered from COVID-19 were included in the dataset. The material from the prospective study consisted of cDNA or gDNA derived from T cells, B-cell-depleted T cells, or PBMCs. Where available, HLA class I and class II types were obtained from metadata supplied by the sample provider rather than from assay-based typing. A de-identified subject ID, COVID-19 status, age in years and sex were almost always included in the sample metadata.

What the research found in general, with its limitations: How much clinical and demographic metadata was included differed by source and by participant, and the metadata was provided uncurated.

TCRbeta CDR3 regions were amplified from genomic DNA by means of the immunoSEQ Assay, a bias-controlled multiplex PCR. The paper's data handling went like this. The number of nucleated cells in each sample was estimated by amplification of reference gene primers within the assay. Sequence reads were collapsed and filtered to measure the absolute abundance of every unique TCRbeta CDR3 rearrangement. For each sample, productive Simpson clonality was calculated as the square root of Simpson's diversity index across productive rearrangements. TCRdb obtained this table from immuneACCESS and retained in-frame rearrangements with V and J assigned. These tables miss some clones; where compared with another copy, unresolved V genes account for less than half of the shortfall, and the remainder is unexplained. V, J and clone size were drawn from that table, and D and trimming were deduced from the DNA. The sample table lists 100,000 to 150,000 clones, nearly 70% of them with a count of one. The ten largest clones take up 1.9% of the sample.

Collaborating institutions collected whole blood in K2EDTA tubes following their own protocols. Collaborator samples were shipped for TCRbeta analysis as frozen whole blood, isolated PBMCs, or DNA extracted from either sample type. The rearranged segments are TRBV5-8 and TRBJ2-7; 7 bases in between match TRBD1. Source material: peripheral blood. This sequence originates from a woman between 65 and 79 years old with acute or convalescent COVID-19. DNA sequence: TGTGCCAGCAGCTTGGGGACAGGCTACGAGCAGTACTTC. This sequence encodes CASSLGTGYEQYF.